This passage covers 26 T cell receptor beta chains from one sample sequenced in a study of blood T cell repertoires in COVID-19. Sequenced by immunoSEQ multiplex PCR; TCRdb stores in-frame clones only, minus some. The sample lists hundreds of thousands of clones; around 89% were seen once. Sequencing was carried out using peripheral blood. These receptors all come from a woman in her fifties or sixties with active or convalescent COVID-19.

The chain combines TRBV10-3 with TRBJ1-3, with 7 bases that match TRBD1. From germline, CDR1 is ENHRY and CDR2 SYGVKD. This CDR3 has 15 amino acids. V was clipped by 8 bases and J by 2 bases; unmatched bases: 9. CDR3 loop: CAISTGGGTGNTIYF. CDR3 sequence (DNA): TGTGCCATCTCCACCGGAGGGGGCACTGGAAACACCATATATTTT.

This clone appeared once. This chain joins TRBV6-5 and TRBJ2-7, with 10 bases aligning to TRBD1. From germline, CDR1 is MNHEY and CDR2 SVGAGI. The CDR3 loop spans 13 amino acids. The junction had 1 base not matched to a gene; V was cut back by 4 bases and J by 4 bases. This CDR3 reads CASSLDRGYEQYF. The CDR3 nucleotides read TGTGCCAGCAGTTTGGACAGGGGGTACGAGCAGTACTTC.

The chain is built from TRBV11-2 and TRBJ2-7; 10 nucleotides line up with TRBD2. V shed 10 bases, J shed 6 bases, and the junction held 3 bases outside the gene matches. This CDR3 has 11 residues. The germline CDR1 and CDR2 sequences are SGHAT and FQNNGV. CDR3 DNA sequence: TGTGCCACATCTAGCGGGAGCGAGCAGTACTTC. Residues: CATSSGSEQYF.

The J gene is TRBJ2-1, the V gene TRBV4-1; D is unclear. Between the trimmed V and J ends, which lost 4 bases and 7 bases, there was a span of 17 bases. Looked up from germline, CDR1 is MGHRA and CDR2 is YSYEKL. The CDR3 runs 15 residues. CDR3 region: CASSPGYRSGNEQFF. For the CDR3, the DNA is TGCGCCAGCAGCCCAGGCTACCGATCCGGAAATGAGCAGTTCTTC.

This rearrangement joins TRBV5-8 to TRBJ2-2, with 15 bases fitting TRBD2. J gave up 0 bases and V 4 bases, and 7 bases lay outside the gene matches. This CDR3 has 19 amino acids. The germline V gene encodes CDR1 SGHTS and CDR2 YDEGEE. As DNA, the CDR3 is TGTGCCAGCAGCCTCGGACTAGCGGGGGGGCGGGCGAACACCGGGGAGCTGTTTTTT. Its protein is CASSLGLAGGRANTGELFF.

The rearrangement joins TRBV2 to TRBJ1-1; TRBD1 matches 7 bases. Germline loops: CDR1 SNHLY, CDR2 FYNNEI. Trimming at V came to 6 bases and at J to 6 bases, leaving 7 bases not matched to a gene. The CDR3 contains 13 residues. In DNA form, the CDR3 reads TGTGCCAGCAGCTCTGGGACAGCGGCTGAAGCTTTCTTT. It encodes CASSSGTAAEAFF.

V usage is TRBV4-1 and J usage is TRBJ2-2; D uncertain. Deletions cut 6 bases from V and 0 bases from J, with 11 bases between. The germline V gene encodes CDR1 MGHRA and CDR2 YSYEKL. CDR3 length: 15 residues. The CDR3 is CASRLRPPNTGELFF. CDR3 coding DNA: TGCGCCAGCAGACTAAGACCTCCGAACACCGGGGAGCTGTTTTTT.

This CDR3 is CASRGTGPTGYTF. The CDR3 DNA reads TGTGCCAGCAGAGGTACAGGACCCACTGGCTACACCTTC. The rearrangement uses TRBV27 and TRBJ1-2; tentatively, D is TRBD1 (5 bases). The CDR3 sequence is 13 residues long. V gave up 6 bases and J gave up 7 bases, with 15 bases separating them. CDR1 and CDR2 from the germline V gene are MNHEY and SMNVEV (reference sequence).

The rearrangement uses TRBV12-5 and TRBJ2-1; 9 bases line up with TRBD2. CDR1 and CDR2 (germline): LGHNT, FRNRAP. With V trimmed by 5 bases and J by 0 bases, 11 bases remained unmatched. CDR3 length: 18 amino acids. CDR3 nucleotides: TGTGCTAGTGGTCCGAGGGCTAGCGGGAAGAGCTCCTACAATGAGCAGTTCTTC. Protein sequence: CASGPRASGKSSYNEQFF.

The chain couples TRBV5-4 to TRBJ2-7; D perhaps matches TRBD2 (5 bases). V was shortened by 2 bases and J by 2 bases, with 11 bases between the two germline ends. This CDR3 region has 14 residues. Germline V gives CDR1 SGHNT, CDR2 YYREEE (reference sequence). CDR3 protein: CASSFLGNPYEQYF. In DNA form, the CDR3 reads TGTGCCAGCAGCTTCCTCGGGAACCCCTACGAGCAGTACTTC.

CDR3 protein: CASSPWTSPGTGELFF. CDR3 coding DNA: TGTGCCAGCTCACCGTGGACTTCCCCCGGCACCGGGGAGCTGTTTTTT. The chain uses TRBV18 and TRBJ2-2, with D possibly matching TRBD2 (5 bases). V was shortened by 3 bases and J by 4 bases, with 15 bases between the two germline ends. Germline V lookup: CDR1 KGHSH, CDR2 LQKENI. This CDR3 region has 16 residues. Looking up the rest from reference TRBV18 and TRBJ2-2 gives the full variable domain: NAGVMQNPRHLVRRRGQEARLRCSPMKGHSHVYWYRQLPEEGLKFMVYLQKENIIDESGMPKERFSAEFPKEGPSILRIQQVVRGDSAAYFCASSPWTSPGTGELFFGEGSRLTVL.

This sequence joins TRBV18 and TRBJ1-3; 7 positions match TRBD1. The CDR3 has 15 residues. CDR1 and CDR2 (germline): KGHSH, LQKENI. Losses at the gene ends were 5 bases for V and 0 bases for J; bases not matched to a gene: 4. This chain's CDR3 is CASSATGNSGNTIYF. The CDR3 DNA reads as TGTGCCAGCTCAGCGACAGGGAACTCTGGAAACACCATATATTTT.

This chain links TRBV5-4 with TRBJ1-2, with a tentative D call TRBD1 (6 bases). The V end lost 4 bases, the J end lost 2 bases, and 9 bases lay between the germline ends. The CDR3 covers 13 residues. Germline CDR1 reads SGHNT; CDR2 reads YYREEE (reference sequence). The CDR3 loop reads CASSATGNYGYTF. The CDR3 DNA reads TGTGCCAGCAGCGCTACAGGGAACTATGGCTACACCTTC.

The chain couples TRBV9 to TRBJ1-1, with 11 nucleotides matching TRBD1. Germline V CDR1 and CDR2: SGDLS, YYNGEE. The CDR3 contains 17 residues. Losses at the gene ends were 4 bases for V and 6 bases for J; bases not matched to a gene: 14. CDR3: CASSRGTGGLEHAEAFF. For the CDR3, the DNA is TGTGCCAGCAGCCGTGGGACAGGGGGATTGGAACACGCTGAAGCTTTCTTT.

The chain couples TRBV7-3 to TRBJ2-1; TRBD2 matches 13 bases. This CDR3 comprises 16 residues. The V segment lost 1 base and the J segment 7 bases; nucleotides outside the gene matches: 4. Per germline, CDR1 SGHTA and CDR2 FQGTGA. CDR3 in amino acids: CASSLRTSGGSNEQFF. The DNA of the CDR3 is TGTGCCAGCAGCTTAAGGACTAGCGGGGGATCTAATGAGCAGTTCTTC.

The V call is TRBV11-2, the J call TRBJ2-1; 10 bases map to TRBD1. Germline V gene data show CDR1 as SGHAT and CDR2 as FQNNGV. The CDR3 consists of 16 residues. V lost 3 bases and J lost 2; bases outside the gene matches: 4. The CDR3 spells CASSFRTGGTYNEQFF. CDR3 bases: TGTGCCAGCAGCTTTCGGACAGGGGGAACCTACAATGAGCAGTTCTTC.

V gene TRBV3-1 (or the pseudogene TRBV3-2) combines with J gene TRBJ2-4; 12 bases match TRBD2. From germline, CDR1 is LGHDT and CDR2 YNNKEL (reference sequence). CDR3 length: 18 amino acids. V shed 6 bases and J 0 bases; nucleotides not matched to a gene: 9. The CDR3: CASRGRTSGERAKNIQYF. CDR3 DNA sequence: TGTGCCAGCAGGGGACGGACTAGCGGGGAACGAGCCAAAAACATTCAGTACTTC.

This clone was counted a single time. J is TRBJ2-5 and V is TRBV15; unclear D gene. Germline CDR1 reads LNHNV; CDR2 reads YYDKDF (reference sequence). The V and J ends lost 8 bases and 2 bases respectively, with 12 bases between them. The CDR3 sequence is 13 residues long. This CDR3 is CATATSGQETQYF. DNA for the CDR3: TGTGCCACCGCCACCTCCGGGCAAGAGACCCAGTACTTC.

The chain joins TRBV30 to TRBJ2-1; 10 bases align to TRBD2. The V gene's germline CDR1 is GTSNPN and CDR2 SVGIG (reference sequence). After removal of 4 bases from V and 9 bases from J, the junction contained 12 bases not matched to a gene. The CDR3 contains 15 residues. The CDR3 region is CAWKTGLANSAEQFF. In nucleotides, the CDR3 is TGTGCCTGGAAAACGGGACTAGCGAATTCGGCTGAGCAGTTCTTC. The entire variable domain, with the rest obtained from reference TRBV30 and TRBJ2-1, is as follows: SQTIHQWPATLVQPVGSPLSLECTVEGTSNPNLYWYRQAAGRGLQLLFYSVGIGQISSEVPQNLSASRPQDRQFILSSKKLLLSDSGFYLCAWKTGLANSAEQFFGPGTRLTVL.

The gene calls are TRBV5-1 and TRBJ1-1; 9 nucleotides align to TRBD1. Germline-derived CDR1 and CDR2 are SGHRS and YFSETQ. The CDR3 has 16 amino acids. The trim removed 4 bases at V and 6 bases at J, leaving 13 bases unmatched. CDR3: CASSLGQGGPPSEAFF. DNA of the CDR3: TGCGCCAGCAGCCTGGGACAGGGTGGCCCTCCATCTGAAGCTTTCTTT.

This chain uses TRBV5-1 with TRBJ2-2; 8 bases are a match to TRBD2. CDR3 size: 14 residues. Germline trimming cut 4 bases from V and 6 bases from J; bases unmatched to any gene: 5. Germline V gives CDR1 SGHRS, CDR2 YFSETQ. CDR3 coding DNA: TGCGCCAGCAGCCCTGCGGGAGGACCCGGGGAGCTGTTTTTT. Amino acid sequence: CASSPAGGPGELFF.

The chain combines TRBV3-1 (or the pseudogene TRBV3-2) with TRBJ1-1; D gene ambiguous. V dropped 2 bases and J dropped 1 base, with 11 bases sitting between them. CDR1 LGHDT and CDR2 YNNKEL come from the germline V gene (reference sequence). CDR3 length: 15 amino acids. CDR3 protein: CASSQRMTGNTEAFF. The CDR3 region has the DNA TGTGCCAGCAGCCAACGTATGACGGGGAACACTGAAGCTTTCTTT.

The chain employs TRBV21-1 and TRBJ1-5; the table's D call, TRBD1, was not checked against the DNA. TRBV21-1 counts as a pseudogene. This CDR3 region has 13 residues. The DNA for the CDR3 is TGTGCCAGCAGCACTAAGGGGTATCAGCCCCAGCATTTT. It encodes CASSTKGYQPQHF.

The chain is built from TRBV14 and TRBJ1-1; TRBD1 matches 8 bases. Germline V gene data show CDR1 as SGHDN and CDR2 as FVKESK. The CDR3 totals 14 residues. With 3 bases clipped from V and 4 bases from J, the junction kept 4 bases outside the gene matches. CDR3 residues: CASSQKQGGTEAFF. CDR3 DNA: TGTGCCAGCAGCCAGAAACAGGGGGGCACTGAAGCTTTCTTT. Full variable domain (remainder filled in from reference TRBV14 and TRBJ1-1): EAGVTQFPSHSVIEKGQTVTLRCDPISGHDNLYWYRRVMGKEIKFLLHFVKESKQDESGMPNNRFLAERTGGTYSTLKVQPAELEDSGVYFCASSQKQGGTEAFFGQGTRLTVV.

This chain links TRBV2 with TRBJ1-2, with D hard to call. CDR1 and CDR2 from the germline V gene are SNHLY and FYNNEI. Trimming stripped 3 bases from V and 5 bases from J, with 16 bases between. CDR3 size: 15 residues. The CDR3 DNA follows: TGTGCCAGCAGTGACAGGATTACGGCGGGATATGGCTACACCTTC. Its translation is CASSDRITAGYGYTF.

V and J are TRBV5-1 and TRBJ2-5, with 9 bases aligning to TRBD2. The germline V gene encodes CDR1 SGHRS and CDR2 YFSETQ. The CDR3 totals 14 residues. With 4 bases clipped from V and 5 bases from J, the junction kept 6 bases outside the gene matches. The CDR3 region has the DNA TGCGCCAGCAGCCCCGGGGCGGGAGGGGAGACCCAGTACTTC. Its protein product is CASSPGAGGETQYF.